Included here is one T cell receptor beta chain sequence, with context. The sample comes from a study of blood T cell repertoires in COVID-19. Overall study context: PBMCs, B-cell-depleted T cells, or T cells were the source of the cDNA or gDNA that made up the material.

This CDR3 spans 15 amino acids. From germline, CDR1 is WNHNN and CDR2 SYGVQD (reference sequence). The ends lost 3 bases at V and 7 bases at J; junction bases unmatched: 5. TCRdb's copy holds only in-frame clones and misses some; the assay was immunoSEQ multiplex PCR. The sample includes 150,000 to 250,000 clones, around 94% of them seen just once. The sequencing input was peripheral blood. This clonotype was obtained from a man aged 25 to 40 with COVID-19, enrolled during active disease. The genes are TRBV10-1 and TRBJ2-1; TRBD2 matches at 11 bases. CDR3 loop: CASSESSGGSNEQFF. The CDR3, as DNA: TGCGCCAGCAGTGAATCTAGCGGGGGGTCAAATGAGCAGTTCTTC.